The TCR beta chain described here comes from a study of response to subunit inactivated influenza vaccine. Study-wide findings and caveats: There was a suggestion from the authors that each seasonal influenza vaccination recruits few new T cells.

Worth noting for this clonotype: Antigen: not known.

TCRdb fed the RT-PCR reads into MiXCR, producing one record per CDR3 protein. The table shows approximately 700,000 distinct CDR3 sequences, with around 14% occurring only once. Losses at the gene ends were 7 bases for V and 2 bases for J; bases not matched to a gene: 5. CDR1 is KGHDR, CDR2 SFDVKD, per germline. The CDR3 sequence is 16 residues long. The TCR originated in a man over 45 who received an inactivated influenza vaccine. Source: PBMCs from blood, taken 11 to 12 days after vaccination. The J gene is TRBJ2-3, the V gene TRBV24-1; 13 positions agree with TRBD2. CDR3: CATRSGLAGATDTQYF. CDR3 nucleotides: TGTGCCACCAGATCCGGACTAGCGGGGGCCACAGATACGCAGTATTTT.